These 12 T cell receptor beta chains share one sample of origin, sequenced in a study of T cells after yellow fever vaccination. TCRdb used MiXCR to reprocess the 5' RACE reads, holding one entry per CDR3 protein. This table holds some 300,000 distinct CDR3 sequences, roughly 4% found once. Source: PBMCs, taken on the day of the yellow fever booster vaccination. The receptors originated from a man younger than 30 who received the YFV17D yellow fever vaccine.

The rearrangement joins TRBV9 to TRBJ1-2; D gene ambiguous. V was cut by 5 bases and J by 4 bases, with 12 bases left in between. This CDR3 region has 13 residues. Looked up from germline, CDR1 is SGDLS and CDR2 is YYNGEE. CDR3 bases: TGTGCCAGCAGTGATCAAGTTGGCTATGGCTACACCTTC. It yields the protein CASSDQVGYGYTF.

This clonotype appeared a few times. The chain combines TRBV12-3 or TRBV12-4 with TRBJ2-5; 10 bases align to TRBD1. V lost 3 bases, J lost 7 bases, and 17 bases stayed unmatched. This CDR3 comprises 18 residues. CDR3 nucleotide sequence: TGTGCCAGCAGTTTTCGGGGTGTCCTGGGGACAGGGGTGGGGACCCAGTACTTC. Translation gives CASSFRGVLGTGVGTQYF.

This clonotype has a count of ten or more. The rearrangement links TRBV5-1 to TRBJ1-2, with unresolved D. V lost 0 bases to trimming and J lost 2 bases, with 8 bases between them. This CDR3 comprises 14 residues. Germline V gives CDR1 SGHRS, CDR2 YFSETQ. The CDR3 is CASSLVQSNYGYTF. For the CDR3, the DNA is TGCGCCAGCAGCTTGGTACAGTCCAACTATGGCTACACCTTC. The variable domain in full, completed from reference TRBV5-1 and TRBJ1-2, reads KAGVTQTPRYLIKTRGQQVTLSCSPISGHRSVSWYQQTPGQGLQFLFEYFSETQRNKGNFPGRFSGRQFSNSRSEMNVSTLELGDSALYLCASSLVQSNYGYTFGSGTRLTVV.

This clonotype was picked up many times. This chain uses TRBV7-8 with TRBJ2-2; 7 bases align to TRBD1. Germline assignment: CDR1 SGHVS and CDR2 FQNEAQ. The trim removed 2 bases at V and 5 bases at J, leaving 5 bases unmatched. CDR3 size: 15 residues. This chain's CDR3 is CASSLKGARTGELFF. CDR3 sequence (DNA): TGTGCCAGCAGCTTAAAGGGGGCGAGGACCGGGGAGCTGTTTTTT.

This clonotype was seen a few times. The chain has TRBV24-1 and TRBJ2-3; the D is unclear. V was clipped by 1 base and J by 6 bases, with 19 bases between them. This CDR3 region has 17 residues. Germline values: CDR1 KGHDR, CDR2 SFDVKD. CDR3 loop: CATSDFPARYPNDTQYF. CDR3 bases: TGTGCCACCAGTGATTTTCCAGCACGATATCCCAACGATACGCAGTATTTT.

This clonotype was detected a few times. The rearrangement links TRBV7-2 to TRBJ2-5; TRBD2 matches at 7 bases. V was clipped by 4 bases and J by 4 bases; unmatched bases: 0. Per germline, CDR1 SGHTA and CDR2 FQGNSA. The CDR3 contains 12 residues. The CDR3 here is CASSWEGETQYF. The CDR3 bases are TGTGCCAGCAGCTGGGAGGGAGAGACCCAGTACTTC.

The chain combines TRBV7-9 with TRBJ2-3, with D perhaps given as TRBD1 or TRBD2 (5 bases each). The CDR3 is 16 amino acids. Deletions cut 1 base from V and 0 bases from J, with 11 bases between. Germline values: CDR1 SEHNR, CDR2 FQNEAQ (reference sequence). The CDR3 sequence is CASSLVGDRSTDTQYF. The DNA for the CDR3 is TGTGCCAGCAGCTTAGTCGGGGACCGAAGCACAGATACGCAGTATTTT.

The chain combines TRBV19 with TRBJ1-5; D remains unclear. Trimming stripped 3 bases from V and 11 bases from J, with 11 bases between. Germline V gene lookup returns CDR1 LNHDA and CDR2 SQIVND (reference sequence). The CDR3 covers 12 residues. CDR3 coding DNA: TGTGCCAGTAGTATCCCCTCGATTACCCAGCATTTT. This codes for CASSIPSITQHF.

This clonotype was seen many times. This chain links TRBV20-1 with TRBJ2-3; TRBD1 aligns across 8 bases. Per the germline V gene, CDR1 is DFQATT and CDR2 is SNEGSKA (reference sequence). J was trimmed by 6 bases and V by 5 bases; bases with no gene match: 7. This CDR3 contains 13 residues. CDR3 amino acids: CSAGITGGDTQYF. The CDR3 DNA sequence: TGCAGTGCTGGCATTACAGGGGGTGATACGCAGTATTTT.

The sample holds one count of this clonotype. In nucleotides, the CDR3 is TGTGCTAGTGGTCCCTCCAGGAGGAGCTCCTACGAGCAGTACTTC. This translates into CASGPSRRSSYEQYF. This chain connects TRBV12-5 to TRBJ2-7; a possible D gene is TRBD2 (5 bases). Per the germline V gene, CDR1 is LGHNT and CDR2 is FRNRAP. Trimming took off 5 bases at V and 0 bases at J, with 14 bases between the two ends. CDR3 length equals 15 residues.

Note on this clonotype: A much larger clone is a single base away; this may be a read error. The genes are TRBV7-3 and TRBJ2-3; no firm D call. The CDR3 is made up of 15 amino acids. CDR1 is SGHTA, CDR2 FQGTGA, per germline. DNA of the CDR3: TGTGCCAGCAGCTTAGGACGGAGTAGCACAGAAACGCAGTATTTT. This codes for CASSLGRSSTETQYF.

V gene TRBV7-8 combines with J gene TRBJ1-2; the D gene is possibly TRBD1 (6 bases). Germline CDR1 is SGHVS and CDR2 is FQNEAQ. The V end lost 2 bases, the J end lost 9 bases, and 16 bases lay between the germline ends. CDR3 size: 14 residues. The CDR3 DNA is TGTGCCAGCAGCTTAACCGGAGCAGGGGAAAGCTACACCTTC. The encoded protein is CASSLTGAGESYTF. The entire variable domain, with the rest obtained from reference TRBV7-8 and TRBJ1-2, is as follows: GAGVSQSPRYKVAKRGQDVALRCDPISGHVSLFWYQQALGQGPEFLTYFQNEAQLDKSGLPSDRFFAERPEGSVSTLKIQRTQQEDSAVYLCASSLTGAGESYTFGSGTRLTVV.